The next 21 T cell receptor beta chains were all read from a single sample in a study of control samples from healthy donors and cancer patients. Only in-frame clones appear in the TCRdb table, and some are missing; sequencing was by immunoSEQ multiplex PCR. The sample holds 150,000 to 200,000 clones, roughly 89% seen once. The sequenced sample was blood. All receptors come from a woman in her 50s in good health.

The rearrangement links TRBV6-6 to TRBJ2-2; D assignment may be TRBD1 or TRBD2 (7 bases each). From germline, CDR1 is MNHNY and CDR2 SVGAGI (reference sequence). Deletions cut 7 bases from V and 7 bases from J, with 16 bases between. The CDR3 length is 14 residues. CDR3 in DNA: TGTGCCAGCAATGAACAGGGGAGGGGCGGGGAGCTGTTTTTT. It translates to CASNEQGRGGELFF.

The V and J genes are TRBV30 and TRBJ2-7, with TRBD2 matching over 9 bases. Germline-derived CDR1 and CDR2 are GTSNPN and SVGIG (reference sequence). Trimming removed 0 bases from V and 7 bases from J; junction bases left unmatched: 19. The CDR3 has 18 amino acids. The CDR3 region is CAWSVQRGFSGSLSEQYF. CDR3 bases: TGTGCCTGGAGTGTCCAACGAGGTTTTAGCGGGAGTCTTAGTGAGCAGTACTTC.

This chain joins TRBV9 and TRBJ1-2; 7 bases agree with TRBD1. The CDR3 loop spans 17 amino acids. Germline V CDR1 and CDR2: SGDLS, YYNGEE. Losses at the gene ends were 0 bases for V and 4 bases for J; bases not matched to a gene: 12. For the CDR3, the DNA is TGTGCCAGCAGCGTAGGAGGGGTTGAGGGGGCGGTCTATGGCTACACCTTC. This sequence encodes CASSVGGVEGAVYGYTF. The full variable domain, its missing parts supplied by reference TRBV9 and TRBJ1-2, is DSGVTQTPKHLITATGQRVTLRCSPRSGDLSVYWYQQSLDQGLQFLIQYYNGEERAKGNILERFSAQQFPDLHSELNLSSLELGDSALYFCASSVGGVEGAVYGYTFGSGTRLTVV.

This chain links TRBV7-3 with TRBJ1-1; D is unclear. This CDR3 spans 13 amino acids. V lost 0 bases, J lost 0 bases, and 2 bases lay in between. Germline V gene data show CDR1 as SGHTA and CDR2 as FQGTGA. In nucleotides, the CDR3 is TGTGCCAGCAGCTTAACACTGAACACTGAAGCTTTCTTT. It encodes CASSLTLNTEAFF.

In nucleotides, the CDR3 is TGTGCCAGCAGCCAAGTTACTAAAAACACCATATATTTT. Its translation: CASSQVTKNTIYF. The chain uses TRBV14 and TRBJ1-3; D gene uncertain. Looked up from germline, CDR1 is SGHDN and CDR2 is FVKESK. With 1 base removed from V and 6 bases from J, the gap between germline ends came to 7 bases. The CDR3 is 13 residues long.

This chain links TRBV2 with TRBJ2-3; possibly TRBD2 for D (6 bases). This CDR3 has 14 residues. The germline gives CDR1 SNHLY, CDR2 FYNNEI. Trimming stripped 8 bases from V and 4 bases from J, with 16 bases between. As DNA, the CDR3 is TGTGCCAGCCGTCGGGACTCGGGAGCAGATACGCAGTATTTT. It codes for CASRRDSGADTQYF.

J is TRBJ1-2 and V is TRBV28; TRBD1 might be the D (5 bases). The CDR3 loop spans 15 amino acids. Deletions cut 6 bases from V and 0 bases from J, with 14 bases between. The V gene's germline CDR1 is MDHEN and CDR2 SYDVKM. CDR3 residues: CASRLRDPANYGYTF. DNA for the CDR3: TGTGCCAGCAGGCTTCGGGACCCCGCTAACTATGGCTACACCTTC.

The chain joins TRBV7-9 to TRBJ1-1; tentatively, D is TRBD1 (6 bases). CDR1 is SEHNR, CDR2 FQNEAQ, per germline (reference sequence). This CDR3 is built from 16 residues. Trimming cost V 4 bases and J 0 bases, with 15 bases left between them. Written as DNA, the CDR3 is TGTGCCAGCAGCTCCCAACAGGGTCTCATGAACACTGAAGCTTTCTTT. It encodes CASSSQQGLMNTEAFF.

The chain recombines TRBV25-1 with TRBJ1-1; D is unclear. CDR1 and CDR2 from the germline V gene are MGHDK and SYGVNS. The length of the CDR3 is 15 residues. The V end was cut by 3 bases, the J end by 4 bases, with 15 bases between. Written as DNA, the CDR3 is TGTGCCAGCAGTGATTCCCTTCACCGGGGCACTGAAGCTTTCTTT. Translating it yields CASSDSLHRGTEAFF.

The V and J genes are TRBV6-5 and TRBJ1-6; 11 positions agree with TRBD1. The CDR3 totals 15 residues. With V trimmed by 4 bases and J by 9 bases, 5 bases remained unmatched. The germline V gene encodes CDR1 MNHEY and CDR2 SVGAGI. The CDR3 region has the DNA TGTGCCAGCAGTTCCGGACAGGGGGCGGTTTCACCCCTCCACTTT. Protein product: CASSSGQGAVSPLHF.

The gene calls are TRBV12-3 or TRBV12-4 and TRBJ1-4; perhaps TRBD1 as D (6 bases). The length of the CDR3 is 13 residues. Deletions cut 6 bases from V and 4 bases from J, with 9 bases between. The CDR3 bases are TGTGCCAGCAGAGACAGGAATAATGAAAAACTGTTTTTT. Residues: CASRDRNNEKLFF.

This chain connects TRBV5-1 to TRBJ1-4; TRBD1 might be the D (5 bases). CDR1 and CDR2 (germline): SGHRS, YFSETQ. This CDR3 has 17 amino acids. V shed 0 bases and J shed 7 bases, with 19 bases lying between them. This chain's CDR3 is CASSLAGAGRLREKLFF. CDR3 coding DNA: TGCGCCAGCAGCTTGGCCGGGGCAGGGCGGTTACGTGAAAAACTGTTTTTT.

V usage is TRBV5-1 and J usage is TRBJ2-5; D is unclear. Germline V gene data show CDR1 as SGHRS and CDR2 as YFSETQ. There are 15 residues in the CDR3. V lost 0 bases, J lost 4 bases, and 13 bases lay in between. CDR3 loop: CASSLEAQGSETQYF. The CDR3 DNA reads as TGCGCCAGCAGCTTGGAGGCGCAAGGTTCAGAGACCCAGTACTTC.

Details on this clone: One end of the junction does not line up with germline, which may come from a read error. The chain couples TRBV5-4 to TRBJ2-7; a weak D match, TRBD1 (5 bases). The CDR3 length is 14 residues. The germline V gene encodes CDR1 SGHNT and CDR2 YYREEE (reference sequence). CDR3 sequence (DNA): TGTGCCAGCAGCTCAGTTAAGGGGTCCTCCGAGCAGTACTTC. Translated, it gives CASSSVKGSSEQYF.

The chain is built from TRBV10-3 and TRBJ2-2; D not certain. Trimming stripped 3 bases from V and 2 bases from J, with 4 bases between. This CDR3 has 13 amino acids. Germline-derived CDR1 and CDR2 are ENHRY and SYGVKD. The CDR3 bases are TGTGCCATCAGTGACATCAACACCGGGGAGCTGTTTTTT. It specifies CAISDINTGELFF.

The CDR3 coding sequence is TGTGCCAGCAGCGCCTACAGGGTATCAGAGACCCAGTACTTC. It codes for CASSAYRVSETQYF. This chain uses TRBV9 with TRBJ2-5, with D possibly being TRBD1 (6 bases). The CDR3 covers 14 residues. V was clipped by 3 bases and J by 4 bases, with 13 bases between them. Germline V gene lookup returns CDR1 SGDLS and CDR2 YYNGEE.

The genes are TRBV27 and TRBJ2-7; D uncertain. Trimming stripped 4 bases from V and 6 bases from J, with 13 bases between. The CDR3 is 13 amino acids. Germline loops: CDR1 MNHEY, CDR2 SMNVEV (reference sequence). The CDR3 DNA is TGTGCCAGCAGTTCTCGCCCAGGACGCGAGCAGTACTTC. Translation: CASSSRPGREQYF.

This clone was seen once. This chain joins TRBV25-1 and TRBJ2-7; possibly TRBD1 or TRBD2 for D (7 bases each). The length of the CDR3 is 14 residues. Trimming took 6 bases from V and 5 from J, leaving 17 bases between them. The germline gives CDR1 MGHDK, CDR2 SYGVNS. The CDR3 DNA sequence: TGTGCCAGCAGCGACCCAGGGGGGGCAGACGAGCAGTACTTC. This sequence encodes CASSDPGGADEQYF.

The chain joins TRBV7-7 to TRBJ2-7, with 7 bases identical to TRBD1. J lost 1 base, V lost 1 base, and 4 bases had no gene match. Germline CDR1 is SSHAT and CDR2 is FNYEAQ (reference sequence). This CDR3 spans 15 amino acids. CDR3 loop: CASSLEAGGSYEQYF. Written as DNA, the CDR3 is TGTGCCAGCAGCTTAGAGGCAGGGGGATCCTACGAGCAGTACTTC.

A note on this clone: It is unclear where the CDR3 begins or ends on the DNA, so no DNA is shown, and the CDR3 is as TCRdb lists it. The CDR3 region is CAWGQGTREYF. V gene TRBV30 combines with J gene TRBJ2-7. The germline CDR1 and CDR2 sequences are GTSNPN and SVGIG (reference sequence). 11 amino acids form the CDR3, both terminal residues included.

V usage is TRBV12-3 or TRBV12-4 and J usage is TRBJ1-4, with 8 bases lining up with TRBD1. The CDR3 is 13 residues long. The junction had 3 bases not matched to a gene; V was cut back by 5 bases and J by 7 bases. CDR3: CASSQTGVEKLFF. The CDR3 DNA reads TGTGCCAGCAGTCAGACAGGGGTTGAAAAACTGTTTTTT.